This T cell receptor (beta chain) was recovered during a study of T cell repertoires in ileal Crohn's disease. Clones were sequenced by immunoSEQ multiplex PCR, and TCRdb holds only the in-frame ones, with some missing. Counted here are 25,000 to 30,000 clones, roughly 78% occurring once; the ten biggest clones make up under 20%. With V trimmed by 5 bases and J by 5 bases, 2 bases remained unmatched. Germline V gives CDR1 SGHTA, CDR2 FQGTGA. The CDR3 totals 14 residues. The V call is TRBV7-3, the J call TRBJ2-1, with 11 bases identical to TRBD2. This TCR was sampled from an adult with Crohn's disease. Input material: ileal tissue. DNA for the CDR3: TGTGCCAGCAGCCTAGCGGGAGGAAACAATGAGCAGTTCTTC. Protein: CASSLAGGNNEQFF.